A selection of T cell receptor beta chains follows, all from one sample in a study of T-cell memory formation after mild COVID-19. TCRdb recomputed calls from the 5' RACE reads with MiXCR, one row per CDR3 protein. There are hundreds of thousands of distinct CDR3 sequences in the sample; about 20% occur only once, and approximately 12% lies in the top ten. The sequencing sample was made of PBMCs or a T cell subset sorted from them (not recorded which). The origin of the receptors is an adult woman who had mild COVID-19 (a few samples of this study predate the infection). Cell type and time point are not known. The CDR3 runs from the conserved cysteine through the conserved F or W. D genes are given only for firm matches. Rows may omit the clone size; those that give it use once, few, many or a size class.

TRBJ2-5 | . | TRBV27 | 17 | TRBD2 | TGTGCCAGCAGTTTATTGGGGCCACTAGCGGGGCCACGGACCCAGTACTTC | CASSLLGPLAGPRTQYF
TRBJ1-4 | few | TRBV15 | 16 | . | TGTGCCACCAGCAGTCCGCGGGGTGCAACTAATGAAAAACTGTTTTTT | CATSSPRGATNEKLFF
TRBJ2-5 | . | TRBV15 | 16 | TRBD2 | TGTGCCACCAGCAGAGACTTAGCGGGAACGGAAGAGACCCAGTACTTC | CATSRDLAGTEETQYF
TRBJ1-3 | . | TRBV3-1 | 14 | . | TGTGCCATCCCCCGAGTTTTGGCTGGAAACACCATATATTTT | CAIPRVLAGNTIYF
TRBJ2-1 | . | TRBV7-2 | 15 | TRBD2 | TGTTCCAGCAGCTCCTCCGGGACTATTTACAATGAGCAGTTCTTC | CSSSSSGTIYNEQFF
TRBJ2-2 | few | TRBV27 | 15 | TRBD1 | TGTGCCAGCAGCCTCCGGACAGGGTACACCGGGGAGCTGTTTTTT | CASSLRTGYTGELFF
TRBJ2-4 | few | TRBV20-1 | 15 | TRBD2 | TGCAGTGCTAGAGATCGAACTAGCGGGGGAGACATTCAGTACTTC | CSARDRTSGGDIQYF
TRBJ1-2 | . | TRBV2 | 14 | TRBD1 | TGTGCCAGCAGTGCACGGACAGGGAGCTATGGCTACACCTTC | CASSARTGSYGYTF
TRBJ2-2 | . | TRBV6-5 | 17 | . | TGTGCCAGCAGGGGTCCCCATTTTTTTACGGAGGACGGGGAGCTGTTTTTT | CASRGPHFFTEDGELFF
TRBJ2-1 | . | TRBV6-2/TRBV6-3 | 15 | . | TGTGCCAGCAGTTACGCGCGCGTCACCCGGGGTGAGCAGTTCTTC | CASSYARVTRGEQFF
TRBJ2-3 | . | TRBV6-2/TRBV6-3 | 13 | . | TGTGCCAGCAGCTCCTGGCAAATAGATACGCAGTATTTT | CASSSWQIDTQYF
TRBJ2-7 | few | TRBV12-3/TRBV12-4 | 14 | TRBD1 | TGTGCCAGCAGTCTCGGGACAGCCCCGGCCGAGCAGTACTTC | CASSLGTAPAEQYF
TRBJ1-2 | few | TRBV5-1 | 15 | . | TGCGCCAGCAGCTTGTGGCTGGGGGCAGAGTATGGCTACACCTTC | CASSLWLGAEYGYTF
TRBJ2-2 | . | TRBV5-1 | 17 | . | TGCGCCAGCATTTTATCAACGTGGCGGGAGAACACCGGGGAGCTGTTTTTT | CASILSTWRENTGELFF
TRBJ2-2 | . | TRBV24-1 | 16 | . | TGTGCCACCAGTGCCCTCGGGACACTTAACACCGGGGAGCTGTTTTTT | CATSALGTLNTGELFF
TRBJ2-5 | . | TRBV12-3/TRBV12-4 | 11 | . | TGTGCCAGCAGCGCCGCTAAGACCCAGTACTTC | CASSAAKTQYF
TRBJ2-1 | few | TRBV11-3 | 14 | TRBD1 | TGTGCCAGCAGCCAATGGGACAGGGAAGGTGAGCAGTTCTTC | CASSQWDREGEQFF
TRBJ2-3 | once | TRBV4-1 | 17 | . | TGCGCCAGCAGCCAAGATAGGGGGGGACCTAGCACAGATACGCAGTATTTT | CASSQDRGGPSTDTQYF
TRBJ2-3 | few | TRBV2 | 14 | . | TGTGCCAGCAGTGAGCAGCGGAGCACAGATACGCAGTATTTT | CASSEQRSTDTQYF
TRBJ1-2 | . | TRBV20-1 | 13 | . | TGCAGTGCTAGCCAGGGGAGTGTGGATGGCTACACCTTC | CSASQGSVDGYTF
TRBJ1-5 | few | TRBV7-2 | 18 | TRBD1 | TGTGCCAGCAGCTTAGCGTTGACAGGGGGCAATAGCAATCAGCCCCAGCATTTT | CASSLALTGGNSNQPQHF
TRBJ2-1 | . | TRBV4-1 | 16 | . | TGCGCCAGCAGCCAGCGACAGGGACTCGACCACAATGAGCAGTTCTTC | CASSQRQGLDHNEQFF
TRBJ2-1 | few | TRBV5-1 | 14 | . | TGCGCCAGCACCCCTGCGGGGCGGTTGCTAGAGCAGTTCTTC | CASTPAGRLLEQFF
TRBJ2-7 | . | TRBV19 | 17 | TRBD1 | TGTGCCAGTAGTATAGCCCGCCGGGACAGGGGGAACTACGAGCAGTACTTC | CASSIARRDRGNYEQYF
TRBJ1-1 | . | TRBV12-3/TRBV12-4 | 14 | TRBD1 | TGTGCCAGCAGCCTTGACAGGGGGGATACCGGCGCTTTCTTT | CASSLDRGDTGAFF
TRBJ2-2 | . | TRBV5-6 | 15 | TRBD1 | TGTGCCAGCAGCTTGGTGGGACAGCCTACCGGGGAGCTGTTTTTT | CASSLVGQPTGELFF
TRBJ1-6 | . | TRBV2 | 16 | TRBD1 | TGTGCCAGCAGTGAACAGCCCAGGGGGCTTAATTCACCCCTCCACTTT | CASSEQPRGLNSPLHF
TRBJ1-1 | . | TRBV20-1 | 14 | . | TGCAGTGCTATGCTCAAACAGGCCAACACTGAAGCTTTCTTT | CSAMLKQANTEAFF
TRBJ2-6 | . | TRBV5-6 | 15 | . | TGTGCCAGCAGCTTGAAGACTCCTGGGGCCAACGTCCTGACTTTC | CASSLKTPGANVLTF
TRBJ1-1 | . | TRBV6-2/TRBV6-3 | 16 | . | TGTGCCAGCAGTTATACCTCCGGAGGGGTGGGCACTGAAGCTTTCTTT | CASSYTSGGVGTEAFF
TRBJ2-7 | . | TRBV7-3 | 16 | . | TGTGCCAGCAGCTTAGTCCCCGGGACTCAAGGGAAGGAGCAGTACTTC | CASSLVPGTQGKEQYF
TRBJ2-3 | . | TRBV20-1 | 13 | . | TGCAGTGCTAGCCCTGGGGACCTGGATACGCAGTATTTT | CSASPGDLDTQYF
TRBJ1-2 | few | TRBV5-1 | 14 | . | TGCGCCAGCAGCTTGGCGGACAGCATTTATGGCTACACCTTC | CASSLADSIYGYTF
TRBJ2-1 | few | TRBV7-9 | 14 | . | TGTGCCAGCAGCTTAGACGTTGCAGGGGCTGAACAGTTCTTC | CASSLDVAGAEQFF
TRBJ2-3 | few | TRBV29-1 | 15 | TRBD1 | TGCAGCGTTGACGGGTGGACAGGGGCAGCAGATACGCAGTATTTT | CSVDGWTGAADTQYF
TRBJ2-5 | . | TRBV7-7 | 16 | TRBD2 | TGTGCTAGCAGCTTCGGCGCGGGAGGCCCCAAAGAGACCCAGTACTTC | CASSFGAGGPKETQYF
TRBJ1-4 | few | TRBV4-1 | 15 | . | TGCGCCAGCAGCCAAGGTCTAGGGGGTAATGAAAAACTGTTTTTT | CASSQGLGGNEKLFF
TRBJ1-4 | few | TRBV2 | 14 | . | TGTGCCAGCAGCGGAACAGAGTTTAATGAAAAACTGTTTTTT | CASSGTEFNEKLFF
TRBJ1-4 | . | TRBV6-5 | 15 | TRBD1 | TGTGCCAGCAGTCCCGAGGACAGGGGGAATGAAAAACTGTTTTTT | CASSPEDRGNEKLFF
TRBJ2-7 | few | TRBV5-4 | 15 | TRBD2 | TGTGCCAGCAGTAGCCCTAGCGGGGGCTCCTACGAGCAGTACTTC | CASSSPSGGSYEQYF
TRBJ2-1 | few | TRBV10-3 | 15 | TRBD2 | TGTGCCATCAGTGCTGATAGCGGGAGCCTGAGTGAGCAGTTCTTC | CAISADSGSLSEQFF
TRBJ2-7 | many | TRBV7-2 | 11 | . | TGTGCCAGCAGCTTACTTTCCGAGCAGTACTTC | CASSLLSEQYF
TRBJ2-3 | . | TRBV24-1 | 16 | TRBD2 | TGTGCCACCAGTGATTCTAGCGGGTTTAGCACAGATACGCAGTATTTT | CATSDSSGFSTDTQYF
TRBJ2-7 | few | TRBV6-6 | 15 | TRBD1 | TGTGCCAGCAGTCGCCCCCGGGACAGATTCTACGAGCAGTACTTC | CASSRPRDRFYEQYF
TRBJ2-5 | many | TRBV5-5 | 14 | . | TGTGCCAGCGCACATTCGGGACAACAAGAGACCCAGTACTTC | CASAHSGQQETQYF
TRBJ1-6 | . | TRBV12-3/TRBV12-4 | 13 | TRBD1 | TGTGCCAGCAGCCAAACAGGGGTTTCACCCCTCCACTTT | CASSQTGVSPLHF